The entry below gives a single T cell receptor (beta chain) sequence along with its context. The CDR3 is made up of 15 amino acids. Germline CDR1 SGHNT, CDR2 YENEEA. Unmatched junction bases numbered 2, after V lost 1 base and J lost 1 base. The data were obtained in a study of blood T cell repertoires in COVID-19. Whole-study context: COVID-19 samples from acute and convalescent phases originated in the United States, Italy and Spain. PBMCs, B-cell-depleted T cells, or T cells were the source of the cDNA or gDNA that made up the material.

Original processing methods: Using reference gene primer amplification, nucleated cell counts were estimated. TCRdb keeps only in-frame clones here, not all; method: immunoSEQ multiplex PCR. The DNA was the basis for D and trimming; V, J and clone size are from that table. The data contain 50,000 or so clones, around 90% of them seen just once; the ten biggest clones take up roughly a quarter. This clonotype was sampled from a human donor in a cohort sampled during active COVID-19. This chain joins TRBV11-3 and TRBJ2-3, with 7 nucleotides matching TRBD2. Sequencing input: peripheral blood. DNA for the CDR3: TGTGCCAGCAGCTTAGTGGCGGGAGGCACAGATACGCAGTATTTT. It encodes CASSLVAGGTDTQYF.